This entry lists 8 T cell receptor beta chains sequenced from one sample in a study of response to subunit inactivated influenza vaccine. Each CDR3 protein gets one entry after TCRdb re-called the RT-PCR reads with MiXCR. Of around 600,000 distinct CDR3 sequences in the sample, around 11% were seen once. Separately, the same data were catalogued under a study of T cells expressing NK-cell markers. That report notes: TCR beta cDNA was generated via 5'RACE template switching incorporating UMIs.

The sequencing here drew on PBMCs from blood, taken on the day of vaccination. Receptors originate from a man aged 50-59 years who received an inactivated influenza vaccine.

The J gene is TRBJ2-1, the V gene TRBV5-6, with TRBD2 identical over 8 bases. Per germline, CDR1 SGHDT and CDR2 YYEEEE. The CDR3 length is 15 residues. J was trimmed by 2 bases and V by 3 bases; bases with no gene match: 4. The CDR3, as DNA: TGTGCCAGCAGCTCGCGGGAGGCCGCCTACAATGAGCAGTTCTTC. Protein sequence: CASSSREAAYNEQFF.

To note about this clonotype: A much larger clone lies a single base off, so this may be a read error. This chain links TRBV6-5 with TRBJ2-1; 7 bases are shared with TRBD2. The junction had 0 bases not matched to a gene; V was cut back by 2 bases and J by 8 bases. The CDR3 consists of 12 residues. Looked up from germline, CDR1 is MNHEY and CDR2 is SVGAGI. This chain's CDR3 is CASSYGGDEQFF. The CDR3 DNA is TGTGCCAGCAGTTACGGGGGGGATGAGCAGTTCTTC.

The V gene is TRBV10-3, the J gene TRBJ2-2; D may be TRBD1 (5 bases). Germline V CDR1 and CDR2: ENHRY, SYGVKD. Trimming took 6 bases from V and 0 from J, leaving 11 bases between them. The CDR3 spans 15 residues. In DNA, the CDR3 is TGTGCCATCAGCGCACGACAGCCGAACACCGGGGAGCTGTTTTTT. Its translation: CAISARQPNTGELFF.

The chain carries TRBV4-3 and TRBJ2-2; D remains ambiguous. This CDR3 is 17 amino acids long. The germline gives CDR1 LGHNA, CDR2 YSLEER. Trimming stripped 0 bases from V and 4 bases from J, with 15 bases between. The CDR3 region has the DNA TGCGCCAGCAGCCAAGATCAGAAGGAAGTGGTCACCGGGGAGCTGTTTTTT. This codes for CASSQDQKEVVTGELFF.

This clonotype was seen many times. The chain carries TRBV6-1 and TRBJ1-1; no definite D call. The CDR3 has 16 residues. Germline CDR1 is MNHNS and CDR2 is SASEGT. Trimming shortened V by 5 bases and J by 2 bases, and 18 bases separated the two germline ends. CDR3 residues: CASSPQNGVVNTEAFF. CDR3 DNA: TGTGCCAGCAGTCCTCAGAACGGGGTGGTTAACACTGAAGCTTTCTTT.

V usage is TRBV28 and J usage is TRBJ2-5, with D possibly being TRBD1 (7 bases). V was cut by 2 bases and J by 1 base, with 11 bases left in between. The CDR3 consists of 15 residues. CDR1 and CDR2 (germline): MDHEN, SYDVKM. CDR3 coding DNA: TGTGCCAGCAGTTTACGCGGGACAGTCCAAGAGACCCAGTACTTC. It translates to CASSLRGTVQETQYF.

The V gene is TRBV5-1, the J gene TRBJ2-5, with D unclear. Germline V gene sequence: CDR1 SGHRS, CDR2 YFSETQ. CDR3 length: 15 amino acids. Deletions cut 3 bases from V and 4 bases from J, with 16 bases between. Here the CDR3 DNA reads TGCGCCAGCAGCTCACACATGTTAGAGAGAGAGACCCAGTACTTC. Translation gives CASSSHMLERETQYF.

The chain links TRBV20-1 to TRBJ1-1; tentative D call: TRBD1 (5 bases). V was clipped by 3 bases and J by 7 bases, with 15 bases between them. The germline V gene encodes CDR1 DFQATT and CDR2 SNEGSKA (reference sequence). CDR3 length: 13 amino acids. This CDR3 is CSASKMGGDEAFF. CDR3 nucleotides: TGCAGTGCTAGTAAAATGGGGGGAGATGAAGCTTTCTTT.